The rows below give T cell receptor beta chains drawn from one sample of a study of blood T cell repertoires in COVID-19. Profiled with immunoSEQ multiplex PCR; TCRdb holds only in-frame clones, not every one. The sample carries more than 250,000 clones, 89% recorded once. Sample: peripheral blood. All receptors derive from a man aged 18 to 29 who had recovered from COVID-19. CDR3s include the opening cysteine and the closing phenylalanine or tryptophan. Each record gives: clone size, D gene, V gene, J gene, CDR3 protein, CDR3 DNA. A D gene is named only where the DNA matches it firmly. Size values are once, few and many counts, or a class for expanded clones, and some rows have none.

size: .
D: TRBD2
V: TRBV4-1
J: TRBJ2-3
CDR3: CASEDILAGGQDTQYF
DNA: TGCGCCAGCGAAGATATACTAGCGGGAGGGCAAGATACGCAGTATTTT

size: .
D: TRBD2
V: TRBV19
J: TRBJ2-3
CDR3: CASSSSSGGPTDTQYF
DNA: TGTGCCAGTAGTAGTTCTAGCGGGGGGCCCACAGATACGCAGTATTTT

size: once
D: .
V: TRBV28
J: TRBJ1-2
CDR3: CASSSLPWGGDGYTF
DNA: TGTGCCAGCAGTTCCCTACCGTGGGGGGGAGATGGCTACACCTTC

size: .
D: TRBD1
V: TRBV10-3
J: TRBJ2-3
CDR3: CAISESVGTGLSMTDTQYF
DNA: TGTGCCATCAGTGAGTCGGTAGGGACAGGGCTCTCGATGACAGATACGCAGTATTTT

size: .
D: .
V: TRBV5-4
J: TRBJ1-6
CDR3: CASSHRDSSYNSPLHF
DNA: TGTGCCAGCAGCCACAGGGATAGCTCCTATAATTCACCCCTCCACTTT

size: once
D: TRBD1
V: TRBV7-3
J: TRBJ2-2
CDR3: CASSLSGTVNTGELFF
DNA: TGTGCCAGCAGCCTTTCCGGGACAGTCAACACCGGGGAGCTGTTTTTT

size: .
D: TRBD2
V: TRBV9
J: TRBJ2-1
CDR3: CASSPGLAGVPYNEQFF
DNA: TGTGCCAGCAGCCCAGGACTAGCGGGGGTACCCTACAATGAGCAGTTCTTC

size: once
D: TRBD1
V: TRBV6-2/TRBV6-3
J: TRBJ2-7
CDR3: CASSYSIMTGAPIYEQYF
DNA: TGTGCCAGCAGTTACTCAATAATGACAGGGGCCCCAATCTACGAGCAGTACTTC

size: .
D: TRBD2
V: TRBV25-1
J: TRBJ2-3
CDR3: CASTLAGSDTQYF
DNA: TGTGCCAGCACTCTAGCGGGCTCAGATACGCAGTATTTT

size: .
D: .
V: TRBV4-1
J: TRBJ1-1
CDR3: CASSQDQVMNTEAFF
DNA: TGCGCCAGCAGCCAAGATCAGGTAATGAACACTGAAGCTTTCTTT

size: once
D: .
V: TRBV4-3
J: TRBJ1-5
CDR3: CASSQFLSNQPQHF
DNA: TGCGCCAGCAGCCAATTCTTGAGCAATCAGCCCCAGCATTTT

size: .
D: TRBD2
V: TRBV9
J: TRBJ2-7
CDR3: CASSASGAPNEQYF
DNA: TGTGCCAGCAGCGCTAGCGGGGCTCCTAACGAGCAGTACTTC

size: .
D: TRBD1
V: TRBV9
J: TRBJ2-2
CDR3: CASSGPDRGTGELFF
DNA: TGTGCCAGCAGCGGACCGGACAGGGGTACCGGGGAGCTGTTTTTT

size: once
D: .
V: TRBV18
J: TRBJ2-7
CDR3: CASSPTGRSYEGRF
DNA: TGTGCCAGCTCACCAACGGGACGGAGCTACGAGGGGAGGTTC

size: .
D: .
V: TRBV2
J: TRBJ2-5
CDR3: CASSEGSSETQYF
DNA: TGTGCCAGCAGTGAAGGTAGTTCGGAGACCCAGTACTTC

size: .
D: .
V: TRBV4-1
J: TRBJ1-4
CDR3: CASSQREQGGSRATNEKLFF
DNA: TGCGCCAGCAGCCAAAGAGAACAGGGTGGAAGTAGAGCAACTAATGAAAAACTGTTTTTT

size: .
D: .
V: TRBV5-1
J: TRBJ2-1
CDR3: CASSLGDIEGLQFF
DNA: TGCGCCAGCAGCTTGGGGGACATCGAGGGGCTACAGTTCTTC

size: .
D: TRBD1
V: TRBV6-5
J: TRBJ1-5
CDR3: CASSTTGDQPQHF
DNA: TGTGCCAGCAGTACAACAGGGGATCAGCCCCAGCATTTT

size: once
D: TRBD1
V: TRBV9
J: TRBJ1-1
CDR3: CASSVGDRATEAFF
DNA: TGTGCCAGCAGCGTAGGGGACAGGGCCACTGAAGCTTTCTTT

size: .
D: .
V: TRBV30
J: TRBJ1-2
CDR3: CAWSVLNSFYGYTF
DNA: TGTGCCTGGAGTGTCCTGAACAGCTTCTATGGCTACACCTTC

size: .
D: .
V: TRBV6-5
J: TRBJ1-2
CDR3: CASRQGRLQGYGYTF
DNA: TGTGCCAGCAGACAGGGCCGCCTACAGGGCTATGGCTACACCTTC

size: .
D: TRBD2
V: TRBV19
J: TRBJ2-2
CDR3: CASSPGTSGAGELFF
DNA: TGTGCCAGCTCCCCCGGGACTAGCGGGGCCGGGGAGCTGTTTTTT

size: .
D: TRBD1
V: TRBV11-3
J: TRBJ2-7
CDR3: CASSLGGQGGEQYF
DNA: TGTGCCAGCAGCTTAGGCGGACAGGGAGGAGAGCAGTACTTC

size: .
D: .
V: TRBV6-5
J: TRBJ1-2
CDR3: CASSYSGGANYGYTF
DNA: TGTGCCAGCAGTTACTCGGGGGGAGCTAACTATGGCTACACCTTC

size: once
D: TRBD1
V: TRBV4-3
J: TRBJ1-2
CDR3: CASSQGTGGGRGYTF
DNA: TGCGCCAGCAGCCAAGGTACAGGGGGCGGTCGGGGCTACACCTTC

size: .
D: TRBD2
V: TRBV29-1
J: TRBJ2-1
CDR3: CSVDGTRDSRNEQFF
DNA: TGCAGCGTTGATGGGACTAGAGATTCTCGGAATGAGCAGTTCTTC

size: .
D: .
V: TRBV7-3
J: TRBJ2-3
CDR3: CASSLDPTSTDTQYF
DNA: TGTGCCAGCAGCTTAGATCCGACTAGCACAGATACGCAGTATTTT

size: .
D: TRBD2
V: TRBV4-3
J: TRBJ2-1
CDR3: CASSQELAGGAHNNEQFF
DNA: TGCGCCAGCAGCCAAGAACTAGCGGGGGGCGCTCACAACAATGAGCAGTTCTTC

size: .
D: TRBD1
V: TRBV9
J: TRBJ1-1
CDR3: CASSLSGTGGTEAFF
DNA: TGTGCCAGCAGCCTGTCCGGGACAGGGGGGACTGAAGCTTTCTTT

size: .
D: TRBD1
V: TRBV4-1
J: TRBJ2-2
CDR3: CASSPAGGLNTGELFF
DNA: TGCGCCAGCAGCCCCGCAGGGGGCTTGAACACCGGGGAGCTGTTTTTT

size: .
D: TRBD1
V: TRBV27
J: TRBJ2-7
CDR3: CASSRDRAYEQYF
DNA: TGTGCCAGCAGTAGGGACAGGGCCTACGAGCAGTACTTC

size: .
D: TRBD1
V: TRBV6-5
J: TRBJ1-5
CDR3: CASRMTGGQPQHF
DNA: TGTGCCAGCAGAATGACAGGGGGTCAGCCCCAGCATTTT

size: once
D: TRBD2
V: TRBV4-3
J: TRBJ2-3
CDR3: CASSQGTSGTTDTQYF
DNA: TGCGCCAGCAGCCAAGGGACTAGCGGTACCACAGATACGCAGTATTTT

size: .
D: TRBD1
V: TRBV7-9
J: TRBJ2-7
CDR3: CASSSGQVTEQYF
DNA: TGTGCCAGCAGCTCGGGACAGGTTACAGAGCAGTACTTC

size: .
D: TRBD1
V: TRBV19
J: TRBJ1-1
CDR3: CASSLQWSDRGLAEAFF
DNA: TGTGCCAGTAGTCTTCAATGGAGCGACAGGGGGCTGGCTGAAGCTTTCTTT

size: .
D: TRBD2
V: TRBV2
J: TRBJ2-7
CDR3: CASNSGGGDYEQYF
DNA: TGTGCCAGCAATAGCGGGGGCGGAGATTACGAGCAGTACTTC

size: .
D: TRBD1
V: TRBV10-1
J: TRBJ1-5
CDR3: CATNTQGELEPQHF
DNA: TGCGCCACCAACACACAGGGGGAATTGGAGCCCCAGCATTTT

size: .
D: TRBD1
V: TRBV5-5
J: TRBJ2-7
CDR3: CASSLPSTGYSYEQYF
DNA: TGTGCCAGCAGCTTGCCTTCGACAGGGTATAGCTACGAGCAGTACTTC

size: .
D: .
V: TRBV5-8
J: TRBJ1-4
CDR3: CASSFRSEKLFF
DNA: TGTGCCAGCAGCTTTCGTTCTGAAAAACTGTTTTTT

size: .
D: .
V: TRBV6-5
J: TRBJ1-3
CDR3: CASTGDFGNTIYF
DNA: TGTGCCAGCACGGGGGATTTCGGAAACACCATATATTTT

size: .
D: .
V: TRBV9
J: TRBJ1-5
CDR3: CASSAAAGFGNQPQHF
DNA: TGTGCCAGCAGCGCAGCAGCCGGGTTCGGCAATCAGCCCCAGCATTTT

size: .
D: TRBD2
V: TRBV5-1
J: TRBJ2-5
CDR3: CASSSGLQETQYF
DNA: TGCGCCAGCAGCTCGGGACTACAAGAGACCCAGTACTTC

size: .
D: TRBD1
V: TRBV6-2/TRBV6-3
J: TRBJ2-6
CDR3: CASSYSATGGSDSGANVLTF
DNA: TGTGCCAGCAGTTACTCTGCCACAGGGGGGTCCGACTCTGGGGCCAACGTCCTGACTTTC

size: .
D: .
V: TRBV4-1
J: TRBJ1-2
CDR3: CASSQDPGFGYTF
DNA: TGCGCCAGCAGCCAAGATCCGGGGTTTGGCTACACCTTC

size: .
D: TRBD2
V: TRBV6-2/TRBV6-3
J: TRBJ2-7
CDR3: CASSYSRLAGDYEQYF
DNA: TGTGCCAGCAGTTACTCGAGACTAGCGGGTGACTACGAGCAGTACTTC

size: .
D: TRBD2
V: TRBV6-5
J: TRBJ2-7
CDR3: CASSYKAGGNPYEQYF
DNA: TGTGCCAGCAGTTACAAAGCGGGAGGCAACCCCTACGAGCAGTACTTC

size: .
D: .
V: TRBV2
J: TRBJ1-4
CDR3: CASGEGGEGEKLFF
DNA: TGTGCCAGCGGGGAAGGGGGAGAGGGTGAAAAACTGTTTTTT

size: .
D: TRBD1
V: TRBV6-5
J: TRBJ2-7
CDR3: CASSPTQGREQYF
DNA: TGTGCCAGCAGTCCCACACAGGGGCGCGAGCAGTACTTC

size: .
D: .
V: TRBV6-5
J: TRBJ2-5
CDR3: CASSYSAVLPGETQYF
DNA: TGTGCCAGCAGTTACTCGGCGGTCCTCCCTGGGGAGACCCAGTACTTC

size: .
D: .
V: TRBV4-1
J: TRBJ2-7
CDR3: CASRIWADYEQYF
DNA: TGCGCCAGCAGGATCTGGGCAGATTACGAGCAGTACTTC